The present entry profiles one T cell receptor beta chain with its context. This specimen belongs to a study of T cells in Graves' hyperthyroidism and ophthalmopathy. Turning to the study itself: It was at initial diagnosis, before any treatment, that peripheral blood was collected.

CDR3 length: 15 residues. Germline V gene lookup returns CDR1 SGHRS and CDR2 YFSETQ. V shed 7 bases, J shed 0 bases, and the junction held 5 bases outside the gene matches. Authors of the study amplified TCR beta CDR3 regions from RNA transcripts. Using the HTBI primer set, a first-round RT-PCR was run on the TCR CDR3. TCRdb reprocessed the multiplex PCR reads with MiXCR, giving one entry per CDR3 protein. The table records more than 500,000 distinct CDR3 sequences, 16% of them present only once. Each person with ophthalmopathy scored at least 3 on the Clinical Activity Score, reached NOSPECS grade 4 or higher, and had been ill under 3 months.

The sequence derives from a woman aged 30 to 39 with Graves' ophthalmopathy. Sequenced sample: blood. The rearrangement links TRBV5-1 to TRBJ2-5; 11 bases fit TRBD2. CDR3 coding DNA: TGCGCCAGCTCAAGACTAGCGGGGAACCAAGAGACCCAGTACTTC. Translation gives CASSRLAGNQETQYF.